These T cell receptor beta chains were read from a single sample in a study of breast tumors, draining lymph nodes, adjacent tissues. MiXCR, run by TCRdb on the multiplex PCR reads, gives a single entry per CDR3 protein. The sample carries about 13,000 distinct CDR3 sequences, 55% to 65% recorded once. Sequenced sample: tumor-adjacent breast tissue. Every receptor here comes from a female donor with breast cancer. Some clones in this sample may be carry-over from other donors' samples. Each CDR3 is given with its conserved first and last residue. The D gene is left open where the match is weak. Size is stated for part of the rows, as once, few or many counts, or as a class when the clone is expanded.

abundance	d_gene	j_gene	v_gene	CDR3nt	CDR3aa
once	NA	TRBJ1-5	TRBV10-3	TGTGCCATCAGTGAGGAAGGGCTCAATCAGCCCCAGCATTTT	CAISEEGLNQPQHF
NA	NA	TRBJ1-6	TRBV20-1	TGCAGTGCCCCGGGACAACAGAATAATTCACCCCTCCACTTT	CSAPGQQNNSPLHF
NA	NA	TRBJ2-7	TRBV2	TGTGCCAGCTCCTTGACGGATCACCACGAGCAGTACTTC	CASSLTDHHEQYF
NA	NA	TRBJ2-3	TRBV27	TGTGCCAGCACAAGCAGAGCCGGGAGTAGCACAGATACGCAGTATTTC	CASTSRAGSSTDTQYF
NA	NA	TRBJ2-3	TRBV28	TGTGCCAGCAGTAGGAGGCGTAGAGCTAGCACAGATACGCAGTATTTT	CASSRRRRASTDTQYF
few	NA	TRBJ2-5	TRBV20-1	TGCAGTGCCACGGGACGCCAAGAGACCCAGTACTTC	CSATGRQETQYF
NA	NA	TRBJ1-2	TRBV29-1	TGCAGCGTTGAAGATGATGGGCAGCCCTATGGCTACACCTTC	CSVEDDGQPYGYTF
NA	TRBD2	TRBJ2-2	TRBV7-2	TGTGCCAGCAGTTTGGAGGATTTGGGACTAGCCAGCACCGGGGAGCTGTTTTTT	CASSLEDLGLASTGELFF
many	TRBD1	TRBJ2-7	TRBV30	TGTGCCTGGAACAACGACAGGGCCGGCGAGCAGTACTTC	CAWNNDRAGEQYF
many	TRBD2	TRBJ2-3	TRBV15	TGTGCCACCAAGCGGGAGTTGGCTGATACGCAGTATTTT	CATKRELADTQYF
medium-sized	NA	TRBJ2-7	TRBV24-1	TGTGCCACCAGTGATTTTGATGGGGGGCAGTACTTC	CATSDFDGGQYF
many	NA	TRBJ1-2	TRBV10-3	TGTGCTAACTATGGCTACACCTTC	CANYGYTF
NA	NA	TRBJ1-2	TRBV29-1	TGCAGCGTTGTGGAGGGGCAAGGAGGCTACACCTTC	CSVVEGQGGYTF
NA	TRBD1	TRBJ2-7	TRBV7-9	TGTGCCAGCAGCTTCGGGACAGGGGGCGACGAGCAGTACTTC	CASSFGTGGDEQYF
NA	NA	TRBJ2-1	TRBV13	TGTGCCAGCGACATGGGAGCCAGCGATGAGCAGTTCTTC	CASDMGASDEQFF
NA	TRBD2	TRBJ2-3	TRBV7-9	TGTGCCAGCAGCTCGGGACTAGCGGGAGGCACAGATACGCAGTATTTT	CASSSGLAGGTDTQYF
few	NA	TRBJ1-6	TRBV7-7	TGTGCTAGCAGCGCCTCGAATAATTCACCCCTCCACTTT	CASSASNNSPLHF
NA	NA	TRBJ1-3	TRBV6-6	TGTGCCAGCAGCGAAGGGGCCACCATATATTTT	CASSEGATIYF
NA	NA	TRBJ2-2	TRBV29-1	TGCAGCGTTGGGGCGTATGCGAACACCGGGGAGCTGTTTTTT	CSVGAYANTGELFF
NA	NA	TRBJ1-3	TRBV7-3	TGTGCCAGCAGCTCTCTGGACGGACACGCTGGAAACACCATATATTTT	CASSSLDGHAGNTIYF
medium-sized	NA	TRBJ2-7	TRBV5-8	TGTGCCAGCAGCTTGGCCCGTGACAAGGTGGCTTCCTACGAGCAGTACTTC	CASSLARDKVASYEQYF
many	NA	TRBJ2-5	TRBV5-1	TGCGCCAGCAGCTTGGCCGGCGCCTGGGAGTACTTC	CASSLAGAWEYF
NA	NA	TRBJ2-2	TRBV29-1	TGCAGCGTTCTGGGGCGTAACACCGGGGAGCTGTTTTTT	CSVLGRNTGELFF
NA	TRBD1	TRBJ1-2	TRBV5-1	TGCGCCAGCAGCTTGGCCCGGACAGGGGAAGGCTACACCTTC	CASSLARTGEGYTF
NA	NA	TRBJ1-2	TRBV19	TGTGCCAGTAGTATAGGGGAGTTGGGGTCTGGCTACACCTTC	CASSIGELGSGYTF
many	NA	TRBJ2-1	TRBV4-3	TGCGCCAGCAGCCGGAGCGGAGGCCCAAGGTCCTACAATGAGCAGTTCTTC	CASSRSGGPRSYNEQFF
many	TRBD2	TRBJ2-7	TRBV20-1	TGCAGTGCTAGACCACTCCGGGACAGGGTGACTAGCGGGGCCAGCTCCTACGAGCAGTACTTC	CSARPLRDRVTSGASSYEQYF
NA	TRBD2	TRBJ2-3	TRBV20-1	TGCAGTGCTAACCCTCTGGGGGCTAGCGGGGGAGATACGCAGTATTTT	CSANPLGASGGDTQYF
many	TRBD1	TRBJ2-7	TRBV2	TGTGCCATCGACAGGGAAGGATCCTACGAGCAGTACTTC	CAIDREGSYEQYF
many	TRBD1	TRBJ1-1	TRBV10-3	TGTGCCATCAGCTTATCCCCGGGACAGGGAAATACTGAAGCTTTCTTT	CAISLSPGQGNTEAFF
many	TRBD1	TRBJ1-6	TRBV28	TGTGCCAGCAGTTCTCCCCGGACAGGGGGTAATTCACCCCTCCACTTT	CASSSPRTGGNSPLHF
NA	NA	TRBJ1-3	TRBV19	TGTGCCAGTAGTTACCGGGACGTGGGACTAGGAAACACCATATATTTT	CASSYRDVGLGNTIYF
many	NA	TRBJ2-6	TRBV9	TGTGCCAGCAGCGTAGCTCGACAGACCTCTGGGGCCACCGTCCTGACTTTC	CASSVARQTSGATVLTF
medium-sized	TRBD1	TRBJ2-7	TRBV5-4	TGTGCCAGCAGCGCCTGGGACAGGGCCTACGAGCAGTACTTC	CASSAWDRAYEQYF
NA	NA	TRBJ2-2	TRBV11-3	TGTGCCAGCAGCCTTGGGGGGTCCGGGGAGCTGTTTTTT	CASSLGGSGELFF
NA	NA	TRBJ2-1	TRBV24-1	TGTGCCACCAGTGGGGACCAAGTATTCAATGAGCAGTTCTTC	CATSGDQVFNEQFF
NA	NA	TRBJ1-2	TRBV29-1	TGCAGCGCCCCGGACCCCCGAGGGCCCGTAAACTATGGCTACACCTTC	CSAPDPRGPVNYGYTF
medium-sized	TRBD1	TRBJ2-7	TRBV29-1	TGCAGCGTCCGTAAGGGGACAGGGGTCGGCGAGCAGTACTTC	CSVRKGTGVGEQYF
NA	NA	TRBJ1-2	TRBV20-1	TGCAGTGCTAGGCACAGCAATGGCTACACCTTC	CSARHSNGYTF